This TCR beta chain was observed in a study of early T cells in non-severe SARS-CoV-2 infection. Study details: The sequenced material was bulk RNA from unsorted whole blood, and its chains were unpaired.

Germline V gene sequence: CDR1 DFQATT, CDR2 SNEGSKA (reference sequence). J was trimmed by 2 bases and V by 5 bases; bases with no gene match: 4. The CDR3 runs to 15 residues. This clonotype was found a few times. Its antigen is as yet unknown. Study findings and constraints: Database matching using VDJdb favored anti-spike CD8 responses, with private and CD4 specificities left missing.

In the library, individual cDNA molecules carried attached unique molecular identifiers. TCRdb re-derived calls from the 5' RACE reads in MiXCR, one entry per CDR3 protein. The data hold more than 85,000 distinct CDR3 sequences, with 15% to 20% observed a single time. This receptor was obtained from an adult who was a healthcare worker with PCR-confirmed SARS-CoV-2 infection or an uninfected control (not recorded which). The genes are TRBV20-1 and TRBJ2-1; TRBD2 agrees at 12 bases. The specimen was whole blood. The CDR3 bases are TGCAGTGCTTGGACTAGCGGGGCAACCTACAATGAGCAGTTCTTC. Translating gives CSAWTSGATYNEQFF.